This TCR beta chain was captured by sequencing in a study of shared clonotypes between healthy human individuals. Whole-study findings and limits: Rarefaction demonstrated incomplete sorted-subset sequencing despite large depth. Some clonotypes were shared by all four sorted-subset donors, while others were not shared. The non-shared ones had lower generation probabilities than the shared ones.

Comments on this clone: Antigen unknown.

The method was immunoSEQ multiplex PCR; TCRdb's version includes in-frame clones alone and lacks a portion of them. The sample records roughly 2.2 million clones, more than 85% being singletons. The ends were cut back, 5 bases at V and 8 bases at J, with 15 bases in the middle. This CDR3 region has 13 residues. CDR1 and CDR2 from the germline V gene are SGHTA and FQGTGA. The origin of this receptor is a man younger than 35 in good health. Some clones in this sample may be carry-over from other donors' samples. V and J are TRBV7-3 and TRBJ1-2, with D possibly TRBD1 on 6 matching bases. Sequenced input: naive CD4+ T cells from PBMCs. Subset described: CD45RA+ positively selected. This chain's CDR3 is CASSPHQGTGYTF. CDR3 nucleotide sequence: TGTGCCAGCAGCCCACACCAGGGGACAGGCTACACCTTC.